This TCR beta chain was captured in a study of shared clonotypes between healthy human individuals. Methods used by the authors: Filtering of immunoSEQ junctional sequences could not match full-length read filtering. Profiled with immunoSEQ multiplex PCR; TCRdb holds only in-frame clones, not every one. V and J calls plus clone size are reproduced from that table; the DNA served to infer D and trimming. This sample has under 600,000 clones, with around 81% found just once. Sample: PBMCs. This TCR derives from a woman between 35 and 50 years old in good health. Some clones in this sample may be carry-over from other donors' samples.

CDR3 sequence reads: CASSYGQSTDTQYF. DNA of the CDR3: TGTGCCAGCAGTTACGGGCAGAGCACAGATACGCAGTATTTT. This chain connects TRBV6-6 to TRBJ2-3; D is unresolved. CDR1 is MNHNY and CDR2 is SVGAGI in the germline V gene (reference sequence). The CDR3 consists of 14 residues. With 2 bases removed from V and 0 bases from J, the gap between germline ends came to 6 bases.